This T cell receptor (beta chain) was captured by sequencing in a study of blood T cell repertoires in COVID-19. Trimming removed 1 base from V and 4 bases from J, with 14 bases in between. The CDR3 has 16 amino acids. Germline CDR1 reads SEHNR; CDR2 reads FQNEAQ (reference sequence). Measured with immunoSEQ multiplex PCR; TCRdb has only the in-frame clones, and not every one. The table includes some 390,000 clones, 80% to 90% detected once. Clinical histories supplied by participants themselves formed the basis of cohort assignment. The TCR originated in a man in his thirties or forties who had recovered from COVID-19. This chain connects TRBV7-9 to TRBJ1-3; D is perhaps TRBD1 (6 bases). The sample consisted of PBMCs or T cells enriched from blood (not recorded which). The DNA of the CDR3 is TGTGCCAGCAGCTTAGAGAGATCCGGGACAGGAAACACCATATATTTT. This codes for CASSLERSGTGNTIYF.